This T cell receptor (beta chain) comes out of a study of T cell changes during pregnancy in multiple sclerosis. Losses at the gene ends were 6 bases for V and 7 bases for J; bases not matched to a gene: 2. The CDR3 is 13 residues long. CDR1 is MNHEY, CDR2 SVGAGI, per germline. TCRdb's copy holds only in-frame clones and misses some; the assay was immunoSEQ multiplex PCR. Among tens of thousands of clones listed, around nine tenths were seen once. This specimen was CD4+ T cells from peripheral blood mononuclear cells, taken before pregnancy. This clonotype originated in a female donor with multiple sclerosis, enrolled in a pregnancy study. This sequence joins TRBV6-5 and TRBJ2-2; TRBD1 aligns across 10 bases. The CDR3 DNA sequence: TGTGCCAGCAGGGACAGGGGGGGCGGGGAGCTGTTTTTT. It yields the protein CASRDRGGGELFF.